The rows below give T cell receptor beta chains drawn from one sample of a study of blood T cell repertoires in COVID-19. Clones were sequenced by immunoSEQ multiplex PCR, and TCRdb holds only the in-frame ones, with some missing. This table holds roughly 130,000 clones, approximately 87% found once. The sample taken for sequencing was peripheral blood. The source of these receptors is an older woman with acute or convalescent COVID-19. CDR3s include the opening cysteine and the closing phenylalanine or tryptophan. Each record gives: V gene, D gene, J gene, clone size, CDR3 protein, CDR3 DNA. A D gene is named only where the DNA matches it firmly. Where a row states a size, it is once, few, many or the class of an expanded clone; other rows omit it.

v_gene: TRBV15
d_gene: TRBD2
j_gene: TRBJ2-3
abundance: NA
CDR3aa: CATSQAIAGGADTQYF
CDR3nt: TGTGCCACCAGCCAGGCAATAGCGGGAGGAGCAGATACGCAGTATTTT

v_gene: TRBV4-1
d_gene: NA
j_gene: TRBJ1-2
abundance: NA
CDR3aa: CASSQDLTANGYTF
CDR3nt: TGCGCCAGCAGCCAAGATTTGACAGCTAATGGCTACACCTTC

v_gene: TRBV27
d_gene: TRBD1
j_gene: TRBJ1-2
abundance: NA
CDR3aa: CASSFGQGMGPLGYTF
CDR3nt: TGTGCCAGCAGTTTCGGACAGGGAATGGGGCCTCTGGGCTACACCTTC

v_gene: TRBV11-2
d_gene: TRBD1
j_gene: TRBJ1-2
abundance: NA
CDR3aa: CASSLPGQGAVGYTF
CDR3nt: TGTGCCAGCAGCCTCCCGGGGCAGGGGGCAGTAGGCTACACCTTC

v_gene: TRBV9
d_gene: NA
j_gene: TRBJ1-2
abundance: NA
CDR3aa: CASSVVMSSGVGYTF
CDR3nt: TGTGCCAGCAGCGTAGTTATGTCCTCGGGAGTTGGCTACACCTTC

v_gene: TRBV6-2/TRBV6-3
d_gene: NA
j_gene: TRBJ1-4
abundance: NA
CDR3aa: CASSYSRPQVKLFF
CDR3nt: TGTGCCAGCAGTTACTCGAGACCCCAGGTAAAACTGTTTTTT

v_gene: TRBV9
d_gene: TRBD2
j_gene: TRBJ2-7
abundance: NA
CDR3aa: CASSARFLSGGAYEQYF
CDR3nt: TGTGCCAGCAGCGCCAGGTTTCTGAGCGGGGGGGCCTACGAGCAGTACTTC

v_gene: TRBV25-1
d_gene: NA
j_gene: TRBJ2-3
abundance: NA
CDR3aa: CASKAGLSTDTQYF
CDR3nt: TGTGCCAGCAAAGCGGGCCTTAGCACAGATACGCAGTATTTT

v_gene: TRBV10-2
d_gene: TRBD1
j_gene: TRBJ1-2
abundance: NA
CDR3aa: CASSEATGRTYGYTF
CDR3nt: TGCGCCAGCAGTGAGGCGACAGGGCGGACCTATGGCTACACCTTC

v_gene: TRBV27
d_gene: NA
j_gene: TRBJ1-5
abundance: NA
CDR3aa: CASSFTGYSNQPQHF
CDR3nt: TGTGCCAGCAGTTTCACAGGGTATAGCAATCAGCCCCAGCATTTT

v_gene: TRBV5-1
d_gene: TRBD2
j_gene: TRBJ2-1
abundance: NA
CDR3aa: CASSPDLAGLQFF
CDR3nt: TGCGCCAGCAGCCCGGACCTAGCGGGTTTACAGTTCTTC

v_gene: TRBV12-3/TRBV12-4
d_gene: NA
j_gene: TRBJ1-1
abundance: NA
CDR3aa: CASSFEGTEAFF
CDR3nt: TGTGCCAGCAGTTTTGAGGGCACTGAAGCTTTCTTT

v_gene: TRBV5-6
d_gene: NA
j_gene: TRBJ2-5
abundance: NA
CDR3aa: CASSLGQGLHQETQYF
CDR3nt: TGTGCCAGCAGCTTGGGGCAGGGCCTTCACCAAGAGACCCAGTACTTC

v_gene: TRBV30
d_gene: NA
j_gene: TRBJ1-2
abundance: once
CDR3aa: CAYSTGYGNGYTF
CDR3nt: TGTGCCTACAGTACAGGGTACGGGAATGGCTACACCTTC

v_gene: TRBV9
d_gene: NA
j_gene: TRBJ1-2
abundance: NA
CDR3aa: CASSPDSRLNYGYTF
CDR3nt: TGTGCCAGCAGCCCGGACAGCCGTCTTAACTATGGCTACACCTTC

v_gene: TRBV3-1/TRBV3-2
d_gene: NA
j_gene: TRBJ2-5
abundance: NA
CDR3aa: CASSPTGPGETQYF
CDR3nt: TGTGCCAGCAGCCCTACAGGGCCGGGAGAGACCCAGTACTTC

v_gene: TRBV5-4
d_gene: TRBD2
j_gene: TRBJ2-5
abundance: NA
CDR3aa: CASSLGLAGVETQYF
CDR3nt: TGTGCCAGCAGCTTGGGACTAGCGGGGGTGGAGACCCAGTACTTC

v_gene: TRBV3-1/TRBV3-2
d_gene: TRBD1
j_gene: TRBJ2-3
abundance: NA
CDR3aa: CASSQRTGGSDTQYF
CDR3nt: TGTGCCAGCAGCCAACGCACAGGGGGAAGCGATACGCAGTATTTT

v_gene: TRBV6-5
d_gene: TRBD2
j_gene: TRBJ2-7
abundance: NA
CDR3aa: CASSYERDYEQYF
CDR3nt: TGTGCCAGCAGTTATGAGCGGGACTACGAGCAGTACTTC

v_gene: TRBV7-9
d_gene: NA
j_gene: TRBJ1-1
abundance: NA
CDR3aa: CATGGGQSTEAFF
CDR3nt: TGTGCCACGGGAGGGGGGCAGAGCACTGAAGCTTTCTTT

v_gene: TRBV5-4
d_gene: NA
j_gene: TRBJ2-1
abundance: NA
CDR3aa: CASSFLRENEQFF
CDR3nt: TGTGCCAGCAGCTTCCTCAGGGAAAATGAGCAGTTCTTC

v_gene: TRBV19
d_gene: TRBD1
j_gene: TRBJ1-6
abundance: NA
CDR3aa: CASSVKNGTGNSPLHF
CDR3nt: TGTGCCAGTTCGGTAAAGAACGGGACAGGGAATTCACCCCTCCACTTT

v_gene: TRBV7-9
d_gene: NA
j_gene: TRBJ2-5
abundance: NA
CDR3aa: CASSPGLRETQYF
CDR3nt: TGTGCCAGCAGCCCCGGACTGAGGGAGACCCAGTACTTC

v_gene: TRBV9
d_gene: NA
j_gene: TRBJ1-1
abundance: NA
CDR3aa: CASSVGLQNTEAFF
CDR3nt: TGTGCCAGCAGCGTCGGACTGCAGAACACTGAAGCTTTCTTT

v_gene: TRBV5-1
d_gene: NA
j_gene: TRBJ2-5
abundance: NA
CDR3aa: CASRESAPQETQYF
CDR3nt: TGCGCCAGCAGGGAGAGTGCCCCCCAAGAGACCCAGTACTTC

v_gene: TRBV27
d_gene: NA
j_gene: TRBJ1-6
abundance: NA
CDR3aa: CASSPPQGSNSPLHF
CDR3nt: TGTGCCAGCAGTCCCCCCCAGGGCTCTAATTCACCCCTCCACTTT

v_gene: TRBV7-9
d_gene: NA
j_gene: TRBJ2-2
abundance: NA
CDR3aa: CASSITGELFF
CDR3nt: TGTGCCAGCAGTATCACCGGGGAGCTGTTTTTT

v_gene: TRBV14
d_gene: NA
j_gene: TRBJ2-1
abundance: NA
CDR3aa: CASSQLVLGEQFF
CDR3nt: TGTGCCAGCAGCCAACTAGTACTGGGTGAGCAGTTCTTC

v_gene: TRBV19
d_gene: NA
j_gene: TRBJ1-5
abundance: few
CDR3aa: CASSTQGNQPQHF
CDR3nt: TGTGCCAGTAGTACCCAGGGGAATCAGCCCCAGCATTTT

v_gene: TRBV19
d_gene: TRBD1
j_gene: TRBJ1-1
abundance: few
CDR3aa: CASSPRDRANTEAFF
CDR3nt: TGTGCCAGTAGTCCGAGGGACAGGGCGAACACTGAAGCTTTCTTT

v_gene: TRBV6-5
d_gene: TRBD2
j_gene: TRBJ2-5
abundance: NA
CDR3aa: CASRTSGRGETQYF
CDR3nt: TGTGCCAGCAGAACTAGCGGGAGGGGAGAGACCCAGTACTTC

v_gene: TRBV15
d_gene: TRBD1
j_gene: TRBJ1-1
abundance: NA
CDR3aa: CATSRDPWSQGTEAFF
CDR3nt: TGTGCCACCAGCAGAGATCCATGGTCACAGGGGACTGAAGCTTTCTTT

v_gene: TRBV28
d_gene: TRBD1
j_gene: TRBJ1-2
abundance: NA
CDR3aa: CASSLFSGTGGYTF
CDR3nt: TGTGCCAGCAGTTTATTTTCCGGGACAGGGGGCTACACCTTC

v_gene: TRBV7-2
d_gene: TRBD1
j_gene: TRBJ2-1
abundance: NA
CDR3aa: CASSLPGQVYNEQFF
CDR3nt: TGTGCCAGCAGCCTTCCGGGACAGGTCTACAATGAGCAGTTCTTC

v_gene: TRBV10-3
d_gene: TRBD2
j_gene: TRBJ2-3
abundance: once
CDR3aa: CAISDLDGLAGWGDTQYF
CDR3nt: TGTGCCATCAGTGACCTCGATGGGCTAGCGGGATGGGGAGATACGCAGTATTTT

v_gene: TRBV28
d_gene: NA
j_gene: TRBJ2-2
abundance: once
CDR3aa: CASSWGRGSNTGELFF
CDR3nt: TGTGCCAGCAGCTGGGGGAGGGGGTCGAACACCGGGGAGCTGTTTTTT

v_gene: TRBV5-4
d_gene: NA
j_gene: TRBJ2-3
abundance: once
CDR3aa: CASSPLESDTQYF
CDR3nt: TGTGCCAGCAGCCCGCTAGAGTCAGATACGCAGTATTTT

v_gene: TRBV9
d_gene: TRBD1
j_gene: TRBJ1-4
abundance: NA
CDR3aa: CASSALLGTGGEKLFF
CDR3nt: TGTGCCAGCAGCGCCCTTCTCGGGACAGGGGGAGAAAAACTGTTTTTT

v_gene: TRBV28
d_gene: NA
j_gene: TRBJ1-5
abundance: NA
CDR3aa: CASSPAAVNQPQHF
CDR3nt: TGTGCCAGCAGCCCAGCGGCAGTCAATCAGCCCCAGCATTTT

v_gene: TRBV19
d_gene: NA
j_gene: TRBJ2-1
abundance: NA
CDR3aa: CASTPPGDNEQFF
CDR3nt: TGTGCCAGTACCCCACCGGGAGACAATGAGCAGTTCTTC

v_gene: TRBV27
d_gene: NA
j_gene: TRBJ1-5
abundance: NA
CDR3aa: CASSFEGNNQPQHF
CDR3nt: TGTGCCAGCAGTTTTGAGGGCAACAATCAGCCCCAGCATTTT

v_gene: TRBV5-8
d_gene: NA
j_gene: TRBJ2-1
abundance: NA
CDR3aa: CASNPRQSSYNEQFF
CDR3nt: TGTGCCAGCAACCCCAGGCAGAGCTCCTACAATGAGCAGTTCTTC

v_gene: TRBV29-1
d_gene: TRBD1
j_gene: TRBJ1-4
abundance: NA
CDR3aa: CSVYRDSEKLFF
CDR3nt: TGCAGCGTTTACCGGGACAGTGAAAAACTGTTTTTT

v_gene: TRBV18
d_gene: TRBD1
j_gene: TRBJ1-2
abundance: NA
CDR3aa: CASSRDSASGYTF
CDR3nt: TGTGCCAGCTCACGGGACAGCGCCTCTGGCTACACCTTC

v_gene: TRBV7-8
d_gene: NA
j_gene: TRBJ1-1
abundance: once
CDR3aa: CASSLAWGPGAFF
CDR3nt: TGTGCCAGCAGCTTAGCGTGGGGCCCCGGAGCTTTCTTT

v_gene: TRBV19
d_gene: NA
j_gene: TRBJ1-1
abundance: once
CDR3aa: CASSIGRAAEAFF
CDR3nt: TGTGCCAGTAGTATAGGGAGAGCCGCTGAAGCTTTCTTT

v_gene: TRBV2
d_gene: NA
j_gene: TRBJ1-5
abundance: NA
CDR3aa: CASTQGPGPNQPQHF
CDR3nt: TGTGCCAGCACCCAGGGTCCGGGCCCCAATCAGCCCCAGCATTTT

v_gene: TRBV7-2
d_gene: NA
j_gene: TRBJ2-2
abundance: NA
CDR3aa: CASSLGANTNTGELFF
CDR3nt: TGTGCCAGCAGCTTAGGGGCTAACACGAACACCGGGGAGCTGTTTTTT

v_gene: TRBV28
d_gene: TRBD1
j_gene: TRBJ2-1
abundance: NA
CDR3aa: CASSRTGGKTEQFF
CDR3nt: TGTGCCAGCAGCCGGACAGGGGGGAAGACTGAGCAGTTCTTC

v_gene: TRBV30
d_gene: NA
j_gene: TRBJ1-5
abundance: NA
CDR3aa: CAWSVSVSNQPQHF
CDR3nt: TGTGCCTGGAGTGTGTCAGTCAGCAATCAGCCCCAGCATTTT

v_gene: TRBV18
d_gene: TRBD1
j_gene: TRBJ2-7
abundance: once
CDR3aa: CASSPHSRTGAYEQYF
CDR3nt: TGTGCCAGCTCACCGCACAGTAGGACAGGGGCCTACGAGCAGTACTTC

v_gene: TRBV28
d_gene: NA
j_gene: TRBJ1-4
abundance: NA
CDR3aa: CASGTQWRANEKLFF
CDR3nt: TGTGCCAGCGGTACCCAATGGAGGGCTAATGAAAAACTGTTTTTT

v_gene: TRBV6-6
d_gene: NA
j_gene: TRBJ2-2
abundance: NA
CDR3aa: CASGYPGGELFF
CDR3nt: TGTGCCAGCGGATACCCGGGCGGGGAGCTGTTTTTT